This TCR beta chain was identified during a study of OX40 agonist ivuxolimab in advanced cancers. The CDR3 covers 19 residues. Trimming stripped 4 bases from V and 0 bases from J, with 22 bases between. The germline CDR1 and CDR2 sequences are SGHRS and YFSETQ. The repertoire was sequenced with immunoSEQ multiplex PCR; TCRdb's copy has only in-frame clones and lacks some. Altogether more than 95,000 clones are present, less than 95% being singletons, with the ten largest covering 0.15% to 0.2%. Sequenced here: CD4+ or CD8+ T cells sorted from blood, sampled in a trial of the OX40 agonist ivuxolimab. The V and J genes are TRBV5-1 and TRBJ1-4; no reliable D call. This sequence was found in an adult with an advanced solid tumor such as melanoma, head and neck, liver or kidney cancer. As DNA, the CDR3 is TGCGCCAGCAGCCCTCGCCCGGGATCCGGCCCTGCAACTAATGAAAAACTGTTTTTT. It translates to CASSPRPGSGPATNEKLFF.